This T cell receptor (beta chain) was sequenced for a study of post-analysis software for immune sequencing data (dated by TCRdb to the mid-2010s). At the level of the whole study: Disease courses on record covered relapsing-remitting, secondary progressive and progressive-relapsing multiple sclerosis, though some patients had no subtype annotation. The patient repertoires were compared against 10 to 12 previously published healthy control repertoires obtained from donors aged 6 to 25 years. A subset of samples was prepared in parallel using single-end sample barcoding, then pooled and co-amplified after Illumina adapter ligation.

The library was built by means of PCR. The sample was run on an Illumina HiSeq 2500. Unique molecular identifiers were incorporated into TCR beta cDNA libraries to reduce PCR and sequencing biases. Every 1 to 10 million input T cells yielded about 500,000 cDNA molecules, meaning each molecule approximated one T cell. Patient libraries were prepared and sequenced with the same protocol used for the earlier healthy control dataset. Within a given batch, samples were prepared together, multiplexed and sequenced on the same HiSeq lane. Turning to the authors' computational methods: Raw barcoded reads were processed with MIGEC, discarding single-read molecular identifier groups before consensus assembly and CDR3 extraction. Clonotype tables were post-analysed with VDJtools, and diversity was normalized by down-sampling all datasets to the smallest sample size. Repertoire overlap clustering matched CDR3 amino acid but not nucleotide sequences to correct batch-related cross-sample contamination. TCRdb handled the public reads itself, with Q25 trimming in fastp and clone calling in MiXCR, and kept productive beta chains. Rows with one shared CDR3 protein collapse into an entry with the most common genes and DNA. In this record, the V and J calls reflect TCRdb's handling and not the investigators' own analysis. The sample table records hundreds of thousands of distinct CDR3 sequences; 44% of these occur just once. Of the sample, roughly 1.7% is held by the ten largest clones.

To demonstrate the VDJtools post-analysis software, TCR beta repertoires were profiled from the peripheral blood of 13 young patients with multiple sclerosis. The multiple sclerosis patients were children and adolescents ranging in age from roughly 6 to 16 years. The sample holds a few counts of this clonotype. This receptor's antigen is unknown. Per-base qualities were not stored, and no clone one base away is much larger. Points the paper makes about the study in general: The control group was slightly older than the multiple sclerosis patient group. Normalized Chao1 diversity was significantly lower in multiple sclerosis patients than controls, suggesting substantial peripheral T-cell clonal expansion. Direct clustering with F measure showed strong co-clustering of samples prepared in the same batch, prompting a batch-effect correction.

The specimen was blood. This sequence was found in a girl aged 10 to 17 with multiple sclerosis.

Here is the DNA: TGTGCCAGCAGCTTCGGCACAGTGAACACTGAAGCTTTCTTT. This sequence encodes CASSFGTVNTEAFF. This chain joins TRBV7-2 to TRBJ1-1; a confident D gene designation cannot be given. Its CDR3 holds 14 amino acids, cysteine through phenylalanine. Only CDR3 DNA remains: 42 bases, in frame from the first base. Based on the germline V gene, the CDR1 and CDR2 sequences are SGHTA and FQGNSA. V and J are truncated by 3 bases and 0 bases respectively, leaving an intervening sequence of 8 bases.